A single sample gave rise to the 5 T cell receptor beta chains below, sequenced in a study of T cells in localized non-small cell lung cancer. Method: immunoSEQ multiplex PCR; TCRdb's copy keeps in-frame clones and lacks some. Altogether about 27,000 clones are present, approximately 86% being singletons, with the ten largest covering about 14%. The sample consisted of peripheral blood, taken before any cancer treatment. These receptors were collected from a female donor older than 55 with stage II squamous cell lung carcinoma.

Turning to this clone: Other DNA sequences in the same sample also yield this CDR3. The rearrangement joins TRBV19 to TRBJ1-1, with TRBD1 identical over 8 bases. This CDR3 has 14 amino acids. With V trimmed by 6 bases and J by 4 bases, 7 bases remained unmatched. CDR1 is LNHDA and CDR2 is SQIVND in the germline V gene (reference sequence). CDR3 protein: CASRVTGGGTEAFF. The DNA of the CDR3 is TGTGCCAGTAGGGTTACAGGGGGGGGCACTGAAGCTTTCTTT. Full variable domain (rest looked up from reference TRBV19 and TRBJ1-1): DGGITQSPKYLFRKEGQNVTLSCEQNLNHDAMYWYRQDPGQGLRLIYYSQIVNDFQKGDIAEGYSVSREKKESFPLTVTSAQKNPTAFYLCASRVTGGGTEAFFGQGTRLTVV.

The chain joins TRBV30 to TRBJ1-2, with D possibly being TRBD1 (6 bases). Germline lookup yields CDR1 GTSNPN and CDR2 SVGIG (reference sequence). This CDR3 contains 14 residues. V was shortened by 3 bases and J by 5 bases, with 16 bases between the two germline ends. Written as DNA, the CDR3 is TGTGCCTGGAGGGTTCAGGGGAGGGGTTATGGCTACACCTTC. This sequence encodes CAWRVQGRGYGYTF.

The chain employs TRBV7-8 and TRBJ2-1, with 12 positions matching TRBD2. J gave up 6 bases and V 3 bases, and 15 bases lay outside the gene matches. This CDR3 is built from 19 residues. The germline V gene encodes CDR1 SGHVS and CDR2 FQNEAQ. In nucleotides, the CDR3 is TGTGCCAGCAGCTTTGTTTGGCTACCGGGACTAGCGGGCCCCAATGAGCAGTTCTTC. This translates into CASSFVWLPGLAGPNEQFF.

The chain uses TRBV10-3 and TRBJ1-1; a weak D match, TRBD1 (5 bases). CDR3 length: 13 amino acids. Germline CDR1 reads ENHRY; CDR2 reads SYGVKD. The germline V and J ends were trimmed by 10 bases and 3 bases, with 15 bases remaining between them. CDR3 region: CATWDRGYTEAFF. The CDR3 DNA is TGTGCCACGTGGGACCGGGGATACACTGAAGCTTTCTTT.

This chain connects TRBV6-1 to TRBJ2-1; 10 bases align to TRBD2. Trimming cost V 6 bases and J 6 bases; bases outside gene matches: 8. The CDR3 is made up of 15 amino acids. In germline, CDR1 is MNHNS, CDR2 SASEGT. The CDR3 nucleotides read TGTGCCAGCAGAGCCGGGACTAGCGCCTTCAATGAGCAGTTCTTC. Translating it yields CASRAGTSAFNEQFF.